This entry is about one TCR beta chain. Its antigen is not identified. Germline V lookup: CDR1 WNHNN, CDR2 SYGVQD (reference sequence). This CDR3 is built from 14 residues. Trimming at V came to 3 bases and at J to 3 bases, leaving 2 bases not matched to a gene. Primers: 60 Vbeta forward and 13 Jbeta reverse. In the authors' workflow: Later reanalysis found 70 million to 95 million unique TCR beta chains, some 10 million of them shared. The data were produced by immunoSEQ multiplex PCR, yet TCRdb's version contains in-frame clones alone and is incomplete. The DNA was the basis for D and trimming; V, J and clone size are from that table. The sample contains about 140,000 clones, over 65% of which appear only once. The record originates from a study of cytomegalovirus exposure and HLA in healthy donors. Study observations and caveats: In a later analysis, parvovirus B19, influenza, CMV and Epstein-Barr virus appeared linked to several top co-occurrence clusters. Later analysis showed TCR association rates varying by HLA locus, highest for DRB1 and lowest for HLA-C. A list of more than 150 TCR beta chains associated with cytomegalovirus was given.

The clonotype originates from a woman in her thirties in good health and CMV-seronegative. V usage is TRBV10-1 and J usage is TRBJ2-3, with TRBD2 matching 8 bases. Sequencing input: PBMCs. The CDR3 loop reads CASSDQRETDTQYF. In DNA form, the CDR3 reads TGCGCCAGCAGTGACCAGCGGGAGACAGATACGCAGTATTTT.